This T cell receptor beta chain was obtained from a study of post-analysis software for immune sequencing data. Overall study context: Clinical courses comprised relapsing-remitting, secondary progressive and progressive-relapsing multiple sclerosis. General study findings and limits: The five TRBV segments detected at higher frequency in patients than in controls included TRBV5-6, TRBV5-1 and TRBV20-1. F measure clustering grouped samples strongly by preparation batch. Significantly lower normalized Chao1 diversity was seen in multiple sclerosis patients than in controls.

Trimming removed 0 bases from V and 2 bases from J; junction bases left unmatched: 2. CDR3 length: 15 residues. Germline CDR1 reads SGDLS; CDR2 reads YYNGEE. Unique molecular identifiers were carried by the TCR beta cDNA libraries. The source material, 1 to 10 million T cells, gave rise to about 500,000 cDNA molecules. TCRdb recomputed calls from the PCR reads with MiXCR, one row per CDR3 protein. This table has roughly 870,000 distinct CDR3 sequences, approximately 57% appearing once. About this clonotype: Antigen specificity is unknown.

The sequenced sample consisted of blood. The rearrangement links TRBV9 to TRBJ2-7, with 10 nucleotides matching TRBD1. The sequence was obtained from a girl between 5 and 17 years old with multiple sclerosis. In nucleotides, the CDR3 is TGTGCCAGCAGCGTAGCAGGGACAGGGGCCTACGAGCAGTACTTC. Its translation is CASSVAGTGAYEQYF.